This T cell receptor (beta chain) was found in a study of T cells in Graves' hyperthyroidism and ophthalmopathy. Notes on the study in general: Most thyroid-expanded clonotypes above 0.001 were also found in blood.

The study based diagnoses on clinical symptoms, serum thyroxine and TRAb, thyroid ultrasound and orbital computed tomography. It was 10 ml of fresh peripheral blood that supplied the PBMCs. Template material for amplifying TCR beta CDR3 regions consisted of RNA transcripts. Using the HTBI primer set, a first-round RT-PCR was run on the TCR CDR3. TCRdb itself ran the multiplex PCR reads through MiXCR, one entry per CDR3 protein. The table has roughly 700,000 distinct CDR3 sequences, roughly a third seen once. CDR1 and CDR2 from the germline V gene are ENHRY and SYGVKD. The CDR3 length is 24 residues. V shed 8 bases and J 0 bases; nucleotides not matched to a gene: 29. Remarks on this clonotype: Its antigen is currently unknown. This clone may be a read error of a much larger clone one base away.

This clonotype was sampled from a woman aged 40 to 50 with Graves' hyperthyroidism. The sequenced sample consisted of blood. The chain is built from TRBV10-3 and TRBJ2-6, with 9 bases matching TRBD1. The CDR3 bases are TGTGCCATCGGTGCTCGGGGACAGGGATATGTCGACGGGTCCGGCAGCTCTGGGGCCAACGTCCTGACTTTC. This translates into CAIGARGQGYVDGSGSSGANVLTF.